This T cell receptor beta chain derives from a study of blood T cell repertoires in COVID-19. Clones were sequenced by immunoSEQ multiplex PCR, and TCRdb holds only the in-frame ones, with some missing. The sample carries 210,000 or so clones, roughly 80% recorded once. The CDR3 sequence is 15 residues long. After removal of 4 bases from V and 6 bases from J, the junction contained 7 bases not matched to a gene. CDR1 is KGHSH, CDR2 LQKENI, per germline. The origin of this receptor is a man aged 55 to 69 who had recovered from COVID-19. The sequenced sample consisted of PBMCs or T cells enriched from blood (not recorded which). The chain is built from TRBV18 and TRBJ2-1; the match to TRBD1 covers 9 bases. Written as DNA, the CDR3 is TGTGCCAGCTCACAGGGACAGGGTATGGTCAATGAGCAGTTCTTC. It yields the protein CASSQGQGMVNEQFF.